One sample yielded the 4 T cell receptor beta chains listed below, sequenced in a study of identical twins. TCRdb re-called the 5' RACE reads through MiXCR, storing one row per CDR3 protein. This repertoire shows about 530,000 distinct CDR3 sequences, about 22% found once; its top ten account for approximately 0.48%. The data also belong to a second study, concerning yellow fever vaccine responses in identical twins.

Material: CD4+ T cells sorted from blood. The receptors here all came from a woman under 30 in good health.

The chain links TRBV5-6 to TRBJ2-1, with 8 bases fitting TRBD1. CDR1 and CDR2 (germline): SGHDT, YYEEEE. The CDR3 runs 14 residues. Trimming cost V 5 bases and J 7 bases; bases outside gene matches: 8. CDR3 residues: CASRPTGDHNEQFF. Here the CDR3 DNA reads TGTGCCAGCAGACCGACAGGGGATCATAATGAGCAGTTCTTC.

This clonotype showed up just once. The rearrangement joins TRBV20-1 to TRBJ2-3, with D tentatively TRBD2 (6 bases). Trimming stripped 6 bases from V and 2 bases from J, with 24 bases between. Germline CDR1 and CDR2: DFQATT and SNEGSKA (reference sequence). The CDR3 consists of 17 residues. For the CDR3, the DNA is TGCAGTGCCCGAAAGCCCCTAGCGAGGACTTACACAGATACGCAGTATTTT. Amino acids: CSARKPLARTYTDTQYF.

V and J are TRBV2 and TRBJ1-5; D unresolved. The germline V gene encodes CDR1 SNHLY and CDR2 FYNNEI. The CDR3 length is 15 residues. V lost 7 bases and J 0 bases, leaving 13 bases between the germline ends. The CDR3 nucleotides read TGTGCCAGCAACTTAGAAGGGAGTAGCAATCAGCCCCAGCATTTT. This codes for CASNLEGSSNQPQHF. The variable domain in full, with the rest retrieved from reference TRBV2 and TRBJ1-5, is EPEVTQTPSHQVTQMGQEVILRCVPISNHLYFYWYRQILGQKVEFLVSFYNNEISEKSEIFDDQFSVERPDGSNFTLKIRSTKLEDSAMYFCASNLEGSSNQPQHFGDGTRLSIL.

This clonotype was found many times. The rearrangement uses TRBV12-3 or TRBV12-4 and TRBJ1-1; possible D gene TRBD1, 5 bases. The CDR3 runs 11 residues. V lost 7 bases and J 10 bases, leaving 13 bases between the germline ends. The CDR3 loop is CASTVGVAAFF. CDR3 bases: TGTGCCAGCACCGTAGGGGTGGCAGCTTTCTTT.